This T cell receptor (beta chain) was identified in a study of blood T cell repertoires in COVID-19 (TCRdb year 2020). About the investigation overall: Collaborator samples came from the United States, Italy and Spain and covered acute and convalescent phases of COVID-19. The prospective study material was composed of cDNA or gDNA derived from T cells, B-cell-depleted T cells, or PBMCs. Subjects who had been exposed to COVID-19, were actively infected with it, or had recovered from it provided the deeply sampled blood TCRbeta repertoires that made up the dataset. The repertoires were made available in a free public database intended to serve as a resource for research on the immune response to SARS-CoV-2. The samples were drawn from two sources: the first 160 participants of the ongoing ImmuneRACE study, and 1,254 subjects contributed by 6 global collaborators. Sample metadata almost always included a de-identified subject ID, COVID-19 status, age in years and sex. Where available, HLA class I and class II types were taken from metadata supplied by the sample provider and were not determined by assay-based typing.

In regard to this clone: The antigen this receptor binds is unknown. No much larger clonotype is one base removed from it; base qualities were not supplied.

In Seattle, one collaborating source enrolled patients while the infection was active and tracked those patients longitudinally over the course of disease. Collaborating institutions collected whole blood in K2EDTA tubes following their own protocols. For TCRbeta analysis, collaborators shipped samples in one of three forms: frozen whole blood, isolated PBMCs, or DNA extracted from either of those sample types. Based on the germline V gene (reference sequence), the CDR1 and CDR2 sequences are MNHNY and SVGAGI. From the cysteine up to the phenylalanine, the CDR3 has a length of 15 residues. Here the CDR3 DNA is all that survives: 45 bases in frame from base 1. Germline trimming amounts to 2 bases on V and 5 bases on J, with 7 as the count of junction bases outside the gene matches. The immunoSEQ Assay, a bias-controlled multiplex PCR, was used to amplify TCRbeta CDR3 regions from genomic DNA. Turning to the authors' computational methods: Nucleated cell counts per sample were estimated from amplification of reference gene primers within the assay. To quantify the absolute abundance of each unique TCRbeta CDR3 rearrangement, sequence reads were collapsed and filtered. For each sample, productive Simpson clonality was calculated as the square root of Simpson's diversity index over productive rearrangements. TCRdb took over this immuneACCESS table, retaining in-frame rearrangements with V and J assigned. Such tables are incomplete; in checked studies, under half of the missing clones stem from an unresolved V gene, and the remainder is unexplained. That table is the source of V, J and clone size, and D and trimming were worked out from the DNA. The sample table holds roughly 70,000 clones, of which 76% were seen once. Clones ranked in the top ten supply 14% to 15% of the sample.

Overall study results and their limits: The quantity of clinical and demographic metadata differed by source and by participant and was supplied without curation.

Sequenced sample: peripheral blood. The sequence links TRBV6-6 to TRBJ2-5, with 8 central nucleotides matching TRBD2. This receptor was obtained from a man aged 60-69 years with COVID-19, enrolled during active disease. The CDR3 loop reads CASSYIAGQVETQYF. The DNA reads TGTGCCAGCAGTTACATAGCGGGGCAGGTCGAGACCCAGTACTTC.